This T cell receptor beta chain is drawn from a study of blood T cell repertoires in COVID-19. Study background: Researchers got acute and convalescent COVID-19 samples from the United States, Italy and Spain. The analysed material was cDNA or gDNA that came from T cells, B-cell-depleted T cells, or PBMCs.

Source study methods: The assay estimated nucleated cells by amplifying reference gene primers. TCRdb keeps only in-frame clones here, not all; method: immunoSEQ multiplex PCR. V, J and clone size derive from that table, while D and trimming were established from the DNA sequence. This sample yields some 210,000 clones, of which 80% are seen a single time; about 4.5% belongs to the top ten. Everyone who took part was roughly 18 to 89 years old, and they came from roughly 25 US areas. This CDR3 region has 13 residues. V dropped 5 bases and J dropped 8; count of bases not matched to a gene: 7. Germline V gives CDR1 MNHEY, CDR2 SMNVEV (reference sequence).

The sequenced sample was PBMCs or T cells enriched from blood (not recorded which). The clonotype comes from a man aged 25 to 40 with acute COVID-19. J is TRBJ1-2 and V is TRBV27; 8 nucleotides agree with TRBD1. Here the CDR3 DNA reads TGTGCCAGCAGTCCCCCGACAGGGGAGGGCTACACCTTC. Protein: CASSPPTGEGYTF.